This TCR beta chain derives from a study of blood T cell repertoires in COVID-19 (dated by TCRdb to about 2020). General notes on the study: The collaborator samples originated in the United States, Italy and Spain and spanned the acute and convalescent phases of COVID-19. The prospective study material was composed of cDNA or gDNA derived from T cells, B-cell-depleted T cells, or PBMCs. Deeply sampled blood TCRbeta repertoires from subjects exposed to, actively infected with, or recovered from COVID-19 were included in the dataset. A freely available public database, intended as a resource for researchers studying the immune response to SARS-CoV-2, is where the repertoires were released. The samples were drawn from the first 160 participants of the ongoing ImmuneRACE study and from over 950 subjects provided by 6 global collaborators. Sample metadata almost always included a de-identified subject ID, COVID-19 status, age in years and sex. Where available, HLA class I and class II types were taken from metadata supplied by the sample provider and were not determined by assay-based typing. Summary of the overall study and its limitations: The quantity of clinical and demographic metadata differed by source and by participant and was supplied without curation.

V gives up 0 bases and J gives up 0 bases, and the segment between their germline ends measures 7 bases. CDR1 SGHRS and CDR2 YFSETQ were looked up in the germline V gene. There are 15 amino acids in the CDR3, from cysteine to phenylalanine inclusive. Only the CDR3 portion is preserved as DNA: 45 bases, with reading frame beginning at the first base. Enrolling through a virtual design, the prospective study's participants ranged in age from about 18 to 89 years and lived across about two dozen United States geographic areas. In the prospective study, cohorts were assigned on the basis of participant-reported clinical history obtained from a screening survey and a study questionnaire. Recovered participants in ImmuneRACE Cohort 3 were defined by two consecutive negative NP/OP PCR tests, clearance by a healthcare professional, or resolution of symptoms. In the prospective study, mobile phlebotomists collected whole blood, serum and a nasopharyngeal or oropharyngeal swab from each participant. Over a roughly 2-month period, participants in the prospective study had the option of providing additional blood draws and questionnaires. Blood samples from the prospective study were shipped frozen or at room temperature prior to DNA extraction.

A remark on this clone: Its recognized antigen is unknown. Nothing much larger sits one base from this clone, and base qualities are not available.

TCRbeta CDR3 regions were amplified from genomic DNA by means of the immunoSEQ Assay, a bias-controlled multiplex PCR. Under the source paper's analysis protocol: The number of nucleated cells in each sample was estimated by amplification of reference gene primers within the assay. Sequence reads were collapsed and filtered to measure the absolute abundance of every unique TCRbeta CDR3 rearrangement. For each sample, productive Simpson clonality was calculated as the square root of Simpson's diversity index across productive rearrangements. TCRdb retrieved this table from immuneACCESS and kept in-frame rearrangements only. Not all clones are present; in checked studies, unresolved V genes account for under half, and no reason is known for the remainder. V, J and clone size are those of that table, while D and trimming were read from the DNA. Within this sample are a few hundred thousand clones, with more than 85% of them counted one time only. The top ten hold 3% of the sample.

The sample was PBMCs or T cells enriched from blood (not recorded which). The TCR originated in a woman aged 25 to 39 who had recovered from COVID-19. The V and J segments used are TRBV5-1 and TRBJ1-3, with a weak D call of TRBD1 (6 bases match). The nucleotides are TGCGCCAGCAGCTTGGGAGGGGGCTCTGGAAACACCATATATTTT. It specifies CASSLGGGSGNTIYF.